The 32 T cell receptor beta chains below come from one sample, sequenced in a study of human T cells and chemical hapten exposure. One entry per CDR3 protein results from TCRdb running MiXCR on the RACE reads. The sample includes around 71,000 distinct CDR3 sequences, 9.8% of them seen just once. Time point specified: patch test 1, 2 weeks after DPC sensitization. Regarding treatment: therapeutic diphenylcyclopropenone sensitization with weekly scalp DPC. The input for sequencing was whole blood, taken in connection with sensitization to the hapten diphenylcyclopropenone (DPC). The receptors here all came from a woman between 40 and 55 years old with alopecia areata. Some clones in this sample may be carry-over from other donors' samples.

The table lists this clonotype with a count of one. The chain employs TRBV6-6 and TRBJ2-1; tentative D call: TRBD1 (6 bases). The CDR3 runs 14 residues. In germline, CDR1 is MNHNY, CDR2 SVGAGI (reference sequence). Trimming removed 2 bases at V and 5 bases at J, with 10 bases between. In DNA form, the CDR3 reads TGTGCCAGCAGTTACAACAGGGTTAACAATGAGCAGTTCTTC. Translation: CASSYNRVNNEQFF.

This clonotype was observed a handful of times. This chain links TRBV7-2 with TRBJ1-2, with a tentative D call TRBD1 (5 bases). This CDR3 spans 17 amino acids. Germline CDR1 and CDR2: SGHTA and FQGNSA. With 1 base removed from V and 2 bases from J, the gap between germline ends came to 17 bases. The DNA for the CDR3 is TGTGCCAGCAGCTTAGGAAAGCTGTGGGGGGGGAACTATGGCTACACCTTC. It encodes CASSLGKLWGGNYGYTF.

Only a few counts were recorded for this clonotype. The chain recombines TRBV7-2 with TRBJ2-6; D unclear. The V and J ends lost 1 base and 0 bases respectively, with 4 bases between them. The germline gives CDR1 SGHTA, CDR2 FQGNSA. The CDR3 sequence is 15 residues long. The DNA of the CDR3 is TGTGCCAGCAGCTTAGGGGTCTCTGGGGCCAACGTCCTGACTTTC. This gives the protein CASSLGVSGANVLTF.

A note on this clonotype: A much more abundant neighbour one base away suggests this may be a read error. CDR3: CSAPGGVGYSETFF. The CDR3 DNA sequence: TGCAGTGCCCCTGGAGGGGTGGGTTATTCAGAAACTTTCTTT. This chain joins TRBV20-1 and TRBJ1-1; maybe TRBD1 (5 bases). Deletions cut 6 bases from V and 12 bases from J, with 26 bases between. The CDR3 runs 14 residues. Germline assignment: CDR1 DFQATT and CDR2 SNEGSKA (reference sequence).

The sample holds many counts of this clonotype. The V and J genes are TRBV5-1 and TRBJ1-4; D is unresolved. The CDR3 is 14 residues long. Germline CDR1 and CDR2: SGHRS and YFSETQ. V lost 4 bases, J lost 6 bases, and 13 bases lay in between. The CDR3 spells CASSKDDHYEKLFF. The CDR3 DNA reads TGCGCCAGCAGCAAGGACGATCATTATGAAAAACTGTTTTTT.

This clonotype was seen at least ten times. The rearrangement links TRBV20-1 to TRBJ2-7; no definite D call. The V gene's germline CDR1 is DFQATT and CDR2 SNEGSKA (reference sequence). The CDR3 length is 12 residues. Trimming cost V 0 bases and J 4 bases, with 7 bases left between them. The CDR3 loop is CSAREGRYEQYF. CDR3 DNA: TGCAGTGCTAGAGAAGGCAGGTACGAGCAGTACTTC.

The rearrangement joins TRBV6-1 to TRBJ2-7; D may correspond to TRBD1 or TRBD2 (5 bases each). CDR1 and CDR2 from the germline V gene are MNHNS and SASEGT. V lost 5 bases, J lost 4 bases, and 12 bases lay in between. This CDR3 comprises 13 residues. CDR3: CASSWGRTYEQYF. CDR3 nucleotide sequence: TGTGCCAGCAGTTGGGGACGGACTTACGAGCAGTACTTC.

This clonotype was picked up many times. The rearrangement links TRBV4-3 to TRBJ1-4, with unresolved D. This CDR3 region has 13 residues. Per the germline V gene, CDR1 is LGHNA and CDR2 is YSLEER. The V end lost 2 bases, the J end lost 5 bases, and 6 bases lay between the germline ends. The CDR3 here is CASSQTENEKLFF. The CDR3 bases are TGCGCCAGCAGCCAAACAGAGAATGAAAAACTGTTTTTT.

This clonotype has only a few counts. The chain uses TRBV10-3 and TRBJ1-6; D gene unclear. There are 15 residues in the CDR3. Trimming pared 4 bases from V and 0 bases from J, leaving 7 bases between. Looked up from germline, CDR1 is ENHRY and CDR2 is SYGVKD. CDR3 amino acids: CAISGGSSYNSPLHF. In DNA, the CDR3 is TGTGCCATCAGTGGCGGTAGCTCCTATAATTCACCCCTCCACTTT.

This clonotype was detected many times. The rearrangement links TRBV6-2 or TRBV6-3 to TRBJ2-5, with 9 bases aligning to TRBD2. Looked up from germline, CDR1 is MNHEY and CDR2 is SVGEGT. This CDR3 comprises 16 residues. V gave up 6 bases and J gave up 2 bases; unmatched junction bases: 10. The CDR3 spells CASSVLGSGGQETQYF. The DNA of the CDR3 is TGTGCCAGCAGCGTGTTGGGTAGCGGGGGACAAGAGACCCAGTACTTC.

This clonotype came up a few times. The V call is TRBV20-1, the J call TRBJ2-7; D not resolved. The CDR3 is made up of 14 amino acids. Germline V gives CDR1 DFQATT, CDR2 SNEGSKA (reference sequence). The V end was cut by 3 bases, the J end by 0 bases, with 12 bases between. CDR3 sequence reads: CSASDSGLSYEQYF. CDR3 DNA sequence: TGCAGTGCTAGTGATTCTGGGCTCTCCTACGAGCAGTACTTC.

In its sample, this clonotype was seen many times. V and J are TRBV4-1 and TRBJ1-5; no reliable D call. Germline V gene lookup returns CDR1 MGHRA and CDR2 YSYEKL. CDR3 length: 13 amino acids. Deletions cut 3 bases from V and 0 bases from J, with 3 bases between. The CDR3 region has the DNA TGCGCCAGCAGCCACCTTAGCAATCAGCCCCAGCATTTT. Translated: CASSHLSNQPQHF.

J is TRBJ1-1 and V is TRBV6-5; D call uncertain. The germline V and J ends were trimmed by 0 bases and 3 bases, with 8 bases remaining between them. The CDR3 is 14 amino acids. Germline V lookup: CDR1 MNHEY, CDR2 SVGAGI. In DNA form, the CDR3 reads TGTGCCAGCAGTTACTCGTACTTGGACACTGAAGCTTTCTTT. This translates into CASSYSYLDTEAFF.

This clonotype was picked up many times. This chain joins TRBV5-6 and TRBJ1-2; 7 bases line up with TRBD1. Germline V lookup: CDR1 SGHDT, CDR2 YYEEEE. V was clipped by 4 bases and J by 2 bases; unmatched bases: 17. The CDR3 has 18 amino acids. CDR3 bases: TGTGCCAGCAGCCCGGAGAGAGCAGGGGGGAGAATGAACTATGGCTACACCTTC. Protein: CASSPERAGGRMNYGYTF.

In this sample, this clonotype turned up many times. The CDR3 region is CASSADLNEQFF. The CDR3 region has the DNA TGTGCCAGCTCAGCCGACTTGAATGAGCAGTTCTTC. The V and J genes are TRBV18 and TRBJ2-1; D remains unclear. Trimming removed 5 bases at V and 7 bases at J, with 9 bases between. This CDR3 comprises 12 residues. Per germline, CDR1 KGHSH and CDR2 LQKENI.

This clonotype was recorded at least ten times. The genes are TRBV3-2 and TRBJ1-1; TRBD1 is taken as the D call from the table, unchecked against the DNA. TRBV3-2 is tagged as a pseudogene. The CDR3 contains 18 residues. This CDR3 is CASSQDPNNPDRDTEAFF. In nucleotides, the CDR3 is TGTGCCAGCAGCCAAGACCCAAATAACCCTGACAGGGACACTGAAGCTTTCTTT.

This clonotype was counted at least ten times. This chain connects TRBV6-2 or TRBV6-3 to TRBJ2-1; 8 positions agree with TRBD1. The CDR3 has 13 residues. The V and J ends lost 4 bases and 8 bases, in that order; junction bases with no gene match: 4. From germline, CDR1 is MNHEY and CDR2 SVGEGT. The CDR3 nucleotides read TGTGCCAGCAGTTGGGACAGGCGGGATGAGCAGTTCTTC. Translated: CASSWDRRDEQFF.

The table lists this clonotype with many counts. This chain links TRBV4-1 with TRBJ1-1, with a weak D call TRBD1 (5 bases). The germline V gene has CDR1 MGHRA and CDR2 YSYEKL. The CDR3 length is 14 residues. V lost 6 bases, J lost 6 bases, and 17 bases lay in between. CDR3 amino acids: CASRQHGLGAEAFF. The CDR3 nucleotides read TGCGCCAGCAGACAACATGGGTTAGGGGCTGAAGCTTTCTTT.

This clonotype was recorded many times. The gene calls are TRBV3-1 and TRBJ1-1; D gene ambiguous. The CDR3 extends over 15 amino acids. V was shortened by 3 bases and J by 4 bases, with 15 bases between the two germline ends. Germline V gives CDR1 LGHDT, CDR2 YNNKEL (reference sequence). The CDR3 here is CASSHPSQSGTEAFF. The CDR3 nucleotides read TGTGCCAGCAGCCACCCTTCACAATCGGGCACTGAAGCTTTCTTT. The variable domain in full, completed from reference TRBV3-1 and TRBJ1-1, reads DTAVSQTPKYLVTQMGNDKSIKCEQNLGHDTMYWYKQDSKKFLKIMFSYNNKELIINETVPNRFSPKSPDKAHLNLHINSLELGDSAVYFCASSHPSQSGTEAFFGQGTRLTVV.

This clonotype was detected a few times. CDR3 amino acids: CASSFYGGKYNEQFF. The CDR3 DNA reads as TGTGCCAGCAGCTTCTACGGGGGAAAATACAATGAGCAGTTCTTC. This chain links TRBV7-2 with TRBJ2-1, with D perhaps TRBD2 (6 bases). This CDR3 comprises 15 residues. Trimming removed 3 bases at V and 4 bases at J, with 13 bases between. From germline, CDR1 is SGHTA and CDR2 FQGNSA. Full variable domain (missing parts from reference TRBV7-2 and TRBJ2-1): GAGVSQSPSNKVTEKGKDVELRCDPISGHTALYWYRQSLGQGLEFLIYFQGNSAPDKSGLPSDRFSAERTGGSVSTLTIQRTQQEDSAVYLCASSFYGGKYNEQFFGPGTRLTVL.

This clonotype was picked up many times. The V gene is TRBV4-2, the J gene TRBJ1-1; D call uncertain. The length of the CDR3 is 18 residues. The V gene's germline CDR1 is LGHNA and CDR2 YNFKEQ. The V end lost 3 bases, the J end lost 3 bases, and 23 bases lay between the germline ends. CDR3 sequence: CASSQFPPYGVEDTEAFF. The CDR3 nucleotides read TGTGCCAGCAGCCAGTTCCCACCTTACGGGGTTGAGGACACTGAAGCTTTCTTT.

This clonotype came up many times. The V call is TRBV20-1, the J call TRBJ1-6, with 8 bases matching TRBD1. CDR3 length: 15 amino acids. Trimming cost V 0 bases and J 9 bases; bases outside gene matches: 7. CDR1 and CDR2 from the germline V gene are DFQATT and SNEGSKA (reference sequence). The CDR3 loop reads CSARDAGTGSSPLHF. The CDR3 nucleotides are TGCAGTGCTAGAGATGCCGGGACAGGATCTTCACCCCTCCACTTT.

V usage is TRBV7-2 and J usage is TRBJ1-1; unclear D gene. The germline gives CDR1 SGHTA, CDR2 FQGNSA. The CDR3 is 12 residues long. V was trimmed by 1 base and J by 6 bases, leaving 6 bases between them. In DNA, the CDR3 is TGTGCCAGCAGCTTAGACTCGCCTGAAGCTTTCTTT. This gives the protein CASSLDSPEAFF.

This clonotype was observed a handful of times. The rearrangement links TRBV11-3 to TRBJ2-1; D gene ambiguous. The CDR3 totals 15 residues. Per the germline V gene, CDR1 is SGHNT and CDR2 is YENEEA. The V end was cut by 1 base, the J end by 4 bases, with 11 bases between. CDR3 loop: CASSLGTGRYNEQFF. The CDR3 DNA is TGTGCCAGCAGCTTAGGGACCGGACGATACAATGAGCAGTTCTTC.

In its sample, this clonotype was seen many times. The chain has TRBV11-2 and TRBJ2-2, with a tentative D call TRBD1 (6 bases). The CDR3 has 15 amino acids. The germline gives CDR1 SGHAT, CDR2 FQNNGV. Trimming cost V 7 bases and J 1 base, with 13 bases left between them. CDR3 loop: CASIPGQMNTGELFF. In DNA, the CDR3 is TGTGCCAGCATCCCAGGACAGATGAACACCGGGGAGCTGTTTTTT.

This clonotype was seen ten or more times. The chain combines TRBV6-5 with TRBJ2-6; D is uncertain. V was cut by 5 bases and J by 0 bases, with 11 bases left in between. CDR3 size: 16 residues. Germline CDR1 reads MNHEY; CDR2 reads SVGAGI. The CDR3 sequence: CASSGRRSSGANVLTF. The CDR3 nucleotides are TGTGCCAGCAGTGGGCGACGGAGCTCTGGGGCCAACGTCCTGACTTTC.

This clonotype has ten or more counts. The V and J genes are TRBV7-2 and TRBJ1-2; D uncertain. V dropped 10 bases and J dropped 2 bases, with 14 bases sitting between them. This CDR3 contains 13 residues. Germline loops: CDR1 SGHTA, CDR2 FQGNSA. CDR3 in amino acids: CAIPIGVNYGYTF. In DNA, the CDR3 is TGTGCCATCCCCATCGGAGTGAACTATGGCTACACCTTC. The variable domain in full, completed from reference TRBV7-2 and TRBJ1-2, reads GAGVSQSPSNKVTEKGKDVELRCDPISGHTALYWYRQSLGQGLEFLIYFQGNSAPDKSGLPSDRFSAERTGGSVSTLTIQRTQQEDSAVYLCAIPIGVNYGYTFGSGTRLTVV.

This clonotype has only a few counts. This chain connects TRBV6-2 or TRBV6-3 to TRBJ2-1, with 8 bases lining up with TRBD2. With V trimmed by 6 bases and J by 0 bases, 7 bases remained unmatched. This CDR3 spans 16 amino acids. The germline V gene encodes CDR1 MNHEY and CDR2 SVGEGT. CDR3 region: CASSAKRGFSYNEQFF. The CDR3 DNA reads as TGTGCCAGCAGCGCGAAGCGGGGGTTCTCCTACAATGAGCAGTTCTTC.

This chain joins TRBV16 and TRBJ1-1; no clear D. Deletions cut 0 bases from V and 9 bases from J, with 17 bases between. The CDR3 is made up of 15 amino acids. Germline CDR1 KGHSY, CDR2 FQNENV. CDR3 nucleotide sequence: TGTGCCAGCAGCCAATCGATAATTGAAGGCAGCAAAGCTTTCTTT. Translating it yields CASSQSIIEGSKAFF.

V and J are TRBV9 and TRBJ2-3, with 8 nucleotides matching TRBD2. The germline gives CDR1 SGDLS, CDR2 YYNGEE. The CDR3 has 17 residues. V trimming: 2 bases; J trimming: 4 bases; junction bases outside the gene matches: 12. The CDR3 loop reads CASSVPGAGGEADTQYF. The DNA of the CDR3 is TGTGCCAGCAGCGTCCCTGGTGCCGGGGGGGAGGCAGATACGCAGTATTTT.

A few counts support this clonotype. The chain combines TRBV11-2 with TRBJ1-2; the D is unclear. Germline loops: CDR1 SGHAT, CDR2 FQNNGV. The CDR3 is made up of 13 amino acids. The ends were cut back, 4 bases at V and 11 bases at J, with 17 bases in the middle. The CDR3 loop is CASSSAYAGSYTF. The CDR3 coding sequence is TGTGCCAGCAGCTCAGCGTACGCCGGTAGTTACACCTTC.

The sample holds many counts of this clonotype. The gene calls are TRBV7-8 and TRBJ2-3; the D is unclear. The CDR3 covers 17 residues. Trimming removed 1 base at V and 0 bases at J, with 14 bases between. Germline CDR1 is SGHVS and CDR2 is FQNEAQ. In nucleotides, the CDR3 is TGTGCCAGCAGCTTAGAAGTGCTCGTAACTAGCACAGATACGCAGTATTTT. Its translation: CASSLEVLVTSTDTQYF.